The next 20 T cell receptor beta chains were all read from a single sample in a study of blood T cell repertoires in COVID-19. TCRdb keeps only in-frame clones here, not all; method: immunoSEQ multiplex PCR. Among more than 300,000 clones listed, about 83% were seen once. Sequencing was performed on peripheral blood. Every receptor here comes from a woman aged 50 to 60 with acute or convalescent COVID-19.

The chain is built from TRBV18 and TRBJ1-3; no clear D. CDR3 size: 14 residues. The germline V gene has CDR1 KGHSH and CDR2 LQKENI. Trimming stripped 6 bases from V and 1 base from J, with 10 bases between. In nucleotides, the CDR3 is TGTGCCAGCTCTACCCAGGTTTCTGGAAACACCATATATTTT. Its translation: CASSTQVSGNTIYF.

CDR3 residues: CASSLDREGFTEAFF. DNA of the CDR3: TGTGCCAGCAGCCTGGACAGGGAAGGGTTTACTGAAGCTTTCTTT. The chain employs TRBV7-6 and TRBJ1-1; 8 nucleotides match TRBD1. J was trimmed by 5 bases and V by 5 bases; bases with no gene match: 10. The CDR3 runs 15 residues. Germline CDR1 and CDR2: SGHVS and FNYEAQ.

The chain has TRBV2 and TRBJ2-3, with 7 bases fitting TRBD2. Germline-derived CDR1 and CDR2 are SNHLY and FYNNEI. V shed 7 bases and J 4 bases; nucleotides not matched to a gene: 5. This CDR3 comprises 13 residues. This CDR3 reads CASTPGLADTQYF. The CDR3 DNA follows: TGTGCCAGCACCCCAGGACTAGCAGATACGCAGTATTTT.

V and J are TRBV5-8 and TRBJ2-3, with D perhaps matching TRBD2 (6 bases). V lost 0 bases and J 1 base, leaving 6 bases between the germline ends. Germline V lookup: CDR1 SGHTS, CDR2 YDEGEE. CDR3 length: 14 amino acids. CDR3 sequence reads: CASSLGGGTDTQYF. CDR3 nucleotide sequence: TGTGCCAGCAGCTTGGGGGGGGGCACAGATACGCAGTATTTT. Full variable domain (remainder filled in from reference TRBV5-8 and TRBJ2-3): EAGVTQSPTHLIKTRGQQATLRCSPISGHTSVYWYQQALGLGLQFLLWYDEGEERNRGNFPPRFSGRQFPNYSSELNVNALELEDSALYLCASSLGGGTDTQYFGPGTRLTVL.

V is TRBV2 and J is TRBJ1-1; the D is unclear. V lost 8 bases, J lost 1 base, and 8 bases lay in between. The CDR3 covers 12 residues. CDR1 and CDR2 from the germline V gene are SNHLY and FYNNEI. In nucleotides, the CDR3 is TGTGCCAGCTCGGGATGGAACACTGAAGCTTTCTTT. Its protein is CASSGWNTEAFF.

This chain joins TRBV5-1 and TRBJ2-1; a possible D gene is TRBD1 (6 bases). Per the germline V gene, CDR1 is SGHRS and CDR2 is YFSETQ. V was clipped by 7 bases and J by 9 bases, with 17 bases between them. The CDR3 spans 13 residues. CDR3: CASDDGQFGEQFF. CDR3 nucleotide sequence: TGCGCCAGCGATGACGGACAGTTCGGTGAGCAGTTCTTC.

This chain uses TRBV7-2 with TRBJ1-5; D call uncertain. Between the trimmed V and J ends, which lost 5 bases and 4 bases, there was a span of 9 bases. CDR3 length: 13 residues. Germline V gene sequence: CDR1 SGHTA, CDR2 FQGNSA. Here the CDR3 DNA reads TGTGCCAGCAGCACACAGACGAATCAGCCCCAGCATTTT. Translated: CASSTQTNQPQHF.

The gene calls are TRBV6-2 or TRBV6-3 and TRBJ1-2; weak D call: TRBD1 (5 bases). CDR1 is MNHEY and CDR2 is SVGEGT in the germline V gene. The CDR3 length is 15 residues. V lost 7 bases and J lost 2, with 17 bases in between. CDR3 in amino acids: CASTPYENRNYGYTF. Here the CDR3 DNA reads TGTGCCAGCACCCCGTATGAAAACAGGAACTATGGCTACACCTTC.

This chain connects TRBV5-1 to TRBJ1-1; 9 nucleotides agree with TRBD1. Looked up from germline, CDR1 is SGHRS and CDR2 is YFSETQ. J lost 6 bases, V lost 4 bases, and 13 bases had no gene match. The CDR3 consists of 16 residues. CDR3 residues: CASSPGTGSGLPEAFF. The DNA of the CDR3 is TGCGCCAGCAGCCCCGGGACAGGGAGCGGGCTCCCTGAAGCTTTCTTT.

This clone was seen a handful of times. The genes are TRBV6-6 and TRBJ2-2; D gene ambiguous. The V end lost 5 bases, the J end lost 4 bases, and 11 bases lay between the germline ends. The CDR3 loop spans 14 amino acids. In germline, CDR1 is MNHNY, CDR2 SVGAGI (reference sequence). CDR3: CASSPPASTGELFF. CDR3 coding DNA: TGTGCCAGCAGTCCCCCCGCGAGCACCGGGGAGCTGTTTTTT.

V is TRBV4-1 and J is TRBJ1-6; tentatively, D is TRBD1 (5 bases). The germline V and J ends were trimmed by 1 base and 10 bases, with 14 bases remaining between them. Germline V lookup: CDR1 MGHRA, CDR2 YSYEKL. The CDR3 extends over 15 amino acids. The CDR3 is CASSQGWQGESPLHF. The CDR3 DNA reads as TGCGCCAGCAGCCAAGGGTGGCAGGGCGAGTCACCCCTCCACTTT.

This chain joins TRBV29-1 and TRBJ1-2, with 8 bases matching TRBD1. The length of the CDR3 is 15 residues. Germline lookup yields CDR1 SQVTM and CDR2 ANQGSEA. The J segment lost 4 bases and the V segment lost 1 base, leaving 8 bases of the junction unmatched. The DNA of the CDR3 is TGCAGCGTTGAAGGTGCAGGGGGCCGGAGCTATGGCTACACCTTC. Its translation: CSVEGAGGRSYGYTF.

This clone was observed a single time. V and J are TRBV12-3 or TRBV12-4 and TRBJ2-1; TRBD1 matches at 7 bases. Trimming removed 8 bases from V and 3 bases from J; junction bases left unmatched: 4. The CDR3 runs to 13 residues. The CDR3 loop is CASGRDSYNEQFF. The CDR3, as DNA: TGTGCCAGCGGCCGGGACAGCTACAATGAGCAGTTCTTC.

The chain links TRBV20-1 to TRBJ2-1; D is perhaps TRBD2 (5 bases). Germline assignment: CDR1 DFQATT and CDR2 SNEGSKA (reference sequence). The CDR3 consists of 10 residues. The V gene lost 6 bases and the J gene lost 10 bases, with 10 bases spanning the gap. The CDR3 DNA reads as TGCAGTGCCGAGGCGGGCGAGCAGTTCTTC. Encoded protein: CSAEAGEQFF.

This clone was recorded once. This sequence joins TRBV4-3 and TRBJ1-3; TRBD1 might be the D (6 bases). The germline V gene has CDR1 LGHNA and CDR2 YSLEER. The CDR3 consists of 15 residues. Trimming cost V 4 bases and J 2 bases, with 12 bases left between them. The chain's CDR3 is CASSRVQGPGNTIYF. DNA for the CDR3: TGCGCCAGCAGCCGGGTACAGGGACCTGGAAACACCATATATTTT.

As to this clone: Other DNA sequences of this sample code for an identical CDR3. The CDR3: CSASPNTEAFF. Written as DNA, the CDR3 is TGCAGTGCTAGTCCAAACACTGAAGCTTTCTTT. V usage is TRBV20-1 and J usage is TRBJ1-1; no clear D gene. Germline V gives CDR1 DFQATT, CDR2 SNEGSKA (reference sequence). The CDR3 spans 11 residues. V was clipped by 3 bases and J by 2 bases, with 4 bases between them.

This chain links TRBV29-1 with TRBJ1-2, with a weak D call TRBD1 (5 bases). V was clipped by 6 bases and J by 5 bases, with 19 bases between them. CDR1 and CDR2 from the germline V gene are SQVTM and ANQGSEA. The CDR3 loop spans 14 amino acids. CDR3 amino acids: CSVGGVPNGYGYTF. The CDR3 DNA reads TGCAGCGTGGGGGGGGTCCCGAACGGTTATGGCTACACCTTC.

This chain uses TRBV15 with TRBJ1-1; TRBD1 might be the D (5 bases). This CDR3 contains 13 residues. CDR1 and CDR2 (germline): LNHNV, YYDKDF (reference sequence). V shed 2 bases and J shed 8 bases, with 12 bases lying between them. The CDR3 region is CATSRRDSSEAFF. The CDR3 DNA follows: TGTGCCACCAGCAGAAGGGACTCGAGCGAAGCTTTCTTT.

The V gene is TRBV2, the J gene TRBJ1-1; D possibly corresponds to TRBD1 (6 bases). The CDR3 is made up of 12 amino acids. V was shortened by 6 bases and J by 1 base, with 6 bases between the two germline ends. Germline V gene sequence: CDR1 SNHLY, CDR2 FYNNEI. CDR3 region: CASRTGNTEAFF. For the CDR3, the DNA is TGTGCCAGCAGGACAGGGAACACTGAAGCTTTCTTT.

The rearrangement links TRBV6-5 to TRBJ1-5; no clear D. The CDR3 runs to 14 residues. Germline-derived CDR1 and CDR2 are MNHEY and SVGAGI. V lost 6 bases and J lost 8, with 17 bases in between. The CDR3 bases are TGTGCCAGCAGCCTATCGTTTGGGGAGAAGCCCCAGCATTTT. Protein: CASSLSFGEKPQHF.